This T cell receptor (beta chain) was obtained from a study of Ad26.COV2.S vaccination and SARS-CoV-2 variants (dated by TCRdb to about 2021). About the study as a whole: Donors in the vaccine arm were drawn from COV1001, a multicentre, randomized, double-blind, placebo-controlled phase I-IIa trial testing Ad26.COV2.S in healthy adults. Dosing of Ad26.COV2.S was intramuscular, at either 5x10^10 or 1x10^11 viral particles, delivered as one shot or as two shots spaced 56 days apart. TCRbeta repertoire sequencing was used to assess the specificity and breadth of SARS-CoV-2-reactive T cell receptors after Ad26.COV2.S vaccination. A total of around 32 samples were included in the TCR-sequenced set, comprising around 19 Ad26.COV2.S vaccine recipients, 5 placebo recipients and 8 SARS-CoV-2 convalescent individuals. Trial participants were randomized into five groups of five: low-dose or high-dose Ad26.COV2.S given once or twice, or placebo on both occasions. Throughout the experiments and outcome assessment, investigators stayed blinded to trial group allocation.

The immunoSEQ Assay was used to sequence TCRbeta CDR3 regions. After extraction, genomic DNA underwent amplification by bias-controlled multiplex PCR, followed by high-throughput sequencing. Under the source paper's analysis protocol: To quantify the absolute abundance of every unique TCRbeta CDR3 region, sequences were collapsed and filtered. T cell fraction was estimated by normalization of TCRbeta template counts to usable DNA, with usable DNA being measured through amplification of reference genes present in all nucleated cells. Repertoire TCRs were annotated as SARS-CoV-2-specific when V gene, CDR3 amino acid sequence and J gene were exactly matched to a known reactive TCR set. The reference SARS-CoV-2 TCR set was derived from MIRA and filtered for enrichment in COVID-19-positive ImmuneCODE repertoires, a step that removed public or cross-reactive TCRs. Using the MIRA antigens, annotated TCRs were further analysed by specific ORF or by position within an ORF. Breadth was defined as the number of annotated unique rearrangements divided by the total number of unique productive rearrangements, and depth was defined as the summed frequency of the annotated unique rearrangements. Group comparisons of TCR breadth used two-sided Wilcoxon rank-sum tests. TCRdb mirrors the immuneACCESS table, restricted to in-frame sequences. Some clones are absent from its copies; in checked studies, under half trace to an unresolved V gene, and the reason for the others is unknown. The D gene and trimming were derived from the DNA, and the V and J assignments and clone size from that table. In this sample the table shows about 320,000 clones, around four fifths of which occur a single time. The ten top clones hold around 2.2% of the sample.

Sample treatment or condition, as interpreted from the label and publication: around 19 received Ad26.COV2.S at low or high dose, single or two shots; five or six received placebo; per-sample allocation not given. For vaccine and placebo recipients, the sequenced repertoires came from samples collected on day 63 after the first injection. Cohort 1b enrolled some 25 adults aged 18-55 years at a single site in Boston, USA, between 29 July and 7 August 2020. Ad26.COV2.S was a replication-incompetent adenovirus type 26 vector that expressed a prefusion-stabilized SARS-CoV-2 spike protein derived from the original Wuhan strain. This clone occurred a few times. Its antigen target is currently unknown. No base quality values were provided; no much bigger clone lies one nucleotide off. CDR1 MGHRA and CDR2 YSYEKL were looked up in the germline V gene. V loses 1 base, J loses 6 bases, and the germline ends lie 7 bases apart. The CDR3 measures 13 amino acids from cysteine to phenylalanine. The retained sequence is limited to the CDR3, 39 bases, with the frame set at the first base.

Results and caveats for the whole study, not just this receptor: Ad26.COV2.S recipients had higher spike-specific TCR breadth than placebo recipients (P = 0.0014). After vaccination, spike-specific CD8+ and CD4+ T cell responses were reported to show substantial breadth. It was noted by the authors that total T cell responses may have been underestimated by the TCR breadth and depth analyses. The study was not powered to compare responses between vaccine doses or regimens. Non-spike TCR breadth was comparable between vaccine and placebo recipients, consistent with the vaccine containing only spike.

This chain joins TRBV4-1 to TRBJ1-5, with no reliable assignment of the D segment. Here the sequenced sample was peripheral blood, taken in a trial of Ad26.COV2.S vaccine versus placebo. This sequence originates from a person aged 18-60 years who received the Ad26.COV2.S COVID-19 vaccine or a placebo. The base sequence is TGCGCCAGCAGCCAAGGACTCATTCAGCCCCAGCATTTT. It encodes CASSQGLIQPQHF.